Below, 29 T cell receptor beta chains from the same sample are listed, as sequenced in a study of chemoradiotherapy in HPV16-positive cancers. Assay used: immunoSEQ multiplex PCR; TCRdb lists only in-frame clones, some missing. The sample lists a few thousand clones, 65% to 80% occurring once. Sampling was carried out from a patient who underwent chemoradiotherapy. The receptor source for this set is a human donor with HPV-associated anogenital cancer.

This chain uses TRBV19 with TRBJ1-5; 8 bases agree with TRBD1. This CDR3 has 15 residues. Germline assignment: CDR1 LNHDA and CDR2 SQIVND (reference sequence). V lost 8 bases to trimming and J lost 1 base; unmatched junction nucleotides: 7. This CDR3 reads CASRYYRGSNQPQHF. The CDR3 bases are TGTGCCAGTCGCTATTACAGGGGGAGCAATCAGCCCCAGCATTTT.

This clone has just a few counts. J is TRBJ1-3 and V is TRBV2, with D possibly TRBD1 on 5 matching bases. The CDR3 consists of 16 residues. V shed 3 bases and J shed 0 bases, with 12 bases lying between them. CDR1 SNHLY and CDR2 FYNNEI come from the germline V gene. CDR3 in DNA: TGTGCCAGCAGTGACGGAGGGGCTAACTCTGGAAACACCATATATTTT. Protein sequence: CASSDGGANSGNTIYF.

The chain joins TRBV19 to TRBJ1-4, with D tentatively TRBD1 (6 bases). Germline values: CDR1 LNHDA, CDR2 SQIVND (reference sequence). Trimming pared 5 bases from V and 10 bases from J, leaving 17 bases between. CDR3 length: 14 amino acids. The CDR3 bases are TGTGCCAGTAGTCAAGTCGGGGGCTCTGTAAAACTGTTTTTT. Translated, it gives CASSQVGGSVKLFF.

The chain carries TRBV7-3 and TRBJ1-2; 11 nucleotides align to TRBD1. Looked up from germline, CDR1 is SGHTA and CDR2 is FQGTGA. The CDR3 runs to 14 residues. Germline trimming cut 4 bases from V and 7 bases from J; bases unmatched to any gene: 5. The CDR3 loop reads CASSSGQGVGGYTF. CDR3 bases: TGTGCCAGCAGCTCGGGACAGGGGGTTGGTGGCTACACCTTC.

The chain links TRBV2 to TRBJ1-2, with a tentative D call TRBD1 (5 bases). Germline CDR1 and CDR2: SNHLY and FYNNEI. V gave up 4 bases and J gave up 8 bases, with 17 bases separating them. The CDR3 sequence is 14 residues long. The CDR3 loop is CASSAEEGWGGYTF. CDR3 DNA sequence: TGTGCCAGCAGTGCGGAGGAAGGGTGGGGGGGCTACACCTTC.

This chain joins TRBV4-2 and TRBJ2-1; 9 nucleotides line up with TRBD2. V lost 0 bases, J lost 8 bases, and 11 bases stayed unmatched. Germline CDR1 and CDR2: LGHNA and YNFKEQ. The CDR3 extends over 17 amino acids. CDR3 bases: TGTGCCAGCAGCCAAGAGACCGGCGGGAGGGCCGTCGATGAGCAGTTCTTC. This sequence encodes CASSQETGGRAVDEQFF.

This clone has just a few counts. The chain carries TRBV20-1 and TRBJ2-1, with D possibly matching TRBD2 (6 bases). V gave up 7 bases and J gave up 7 bases, with 11 bases separating them. The germline CDR1 and CDR2 sequences are DFQATT and SNEGSKA (reference sequence). CDR3 length equals 11 residues. CDR3: CSGNSGNEQFF. The CDR3 coding sequence is TGCAGTGGTAATAGCGGAAATGAGCAGTTCTTC.

The V gene is TRBV29-1, the J gene TRBJ2-2; D gene ambiguous. CDR3 length equals 11 residues. CDR1 and CDR2 (germline): SQVTM, ANQGSEA. Trimming cost V 7 bases and J 4 bases, with 7 bases left between them. CDR3 DNA: TGCAGCGCGAGGTTCACCGGGGAGCTGTTTTTT. This encodes CSARFTGELFF.

The V and J genes are TRBV28 and TRBJ2-7; TRBD1 matches 8 bases. Unmatched junction bases numbered 3, after V lost 8 bases and J lost 0 bases. Germline CDR1 and CDR2: MDHEN and SYDVKM. The CDR3 totals 13 residues. Written as DNA, the CDR3 is TGTGCCAGCGTGGGGACAGGCTCCTACGAGCAGTACGTC. Amino acid sequence: CASVGTGSYEQYV.

The chain links TRBV28 to TRBJ1-1; D possibly corresponds to TRBD1 (6 bases). V lost 8 bases to trimming and J lost 1 base, with 11 bases between them. The CDR3 consists of 13 residues. Germline values: CDR1 MDHEN, CDR2 SYDVKM. The DNA for the CDR3 is TGTGCCAGCTCCCGGGGACAGAACACTGAAGCTTTCTTT. This sequence encodes CASSRGQNTEAFF.

The chain recombines TRBV5-1 with TRBJ2-5; 10 bases agree with TRBD2. The CDR3 consists of 18 residues. V was clipped by 0 bases and J by 1 base; unmatched bases: 9. Germline V lookup: CDR1 SGHRS, CDR2 YFSETQ. The CDR3 DNA reads TGCGCCAGCAGCTTGGCCGGAAGGAGCGGGAGGGTCCAAGAGACCCAGTACTTC. Translation gives CASSLAGRSGRVQETQYF.

The chain couples TRBV6-1 to TRBJ1-1; 7 bases are shared with TRBD1. The CDR3 extends over 14 amino acids. The V gene end was trimmed by 5 bases and the J gene end by 1 base; junction bases not matched to a gene: 4. Germline CDR1 MNHNS, CDR2 SASEGT. The CDR3, as DNA: TGTGCCAGCAGTCCCACAGGGGAGAACACTGAAGCTTTCTTT. Protein sequence: CASSPTGENTEAFF.

The V call is TRBV6-5, the J call TRBJ2-1; no reliable D call. The CDR3 is made up of 12 amino acids. Trimming removed 6 bases at V and 9 bases at J, with 12 bases between. Germline loops: CDR1 MNHEY, CDR2 SVGAGI. This CDR3 reads CASRSPVGEQFF. The CDR3 region has the DNA TGTGCCAGCAGGTCCCCGGTCGGTGAGCAGTTCTTC.

CDR3 bases: TGTGCCAGCAGCTTAGCAGGGATCGTCCACGAGCAGTACTTC. The encoded protein is CASSLAGIVHEQYF. This chain connects TRBV7-2 to TRBJ2-7, with no clear D. Trimming took off 0 bases at V and 5 bases at J, with 11 bases between the two ends. This CDR3 has 14 amino acids. Germline V gives CDR1 SGHTA, CDR2 FQGNSA. Full variable domain (missing parts from reference TRBV7-2 and TRBJ2-7): GAGVSQSPSNKVTEKGKDVELRCDPISGHTALYWYRQSLGQGLEFLIYFQGNSAPDKSGLPSDRFSAERTGGSVSTLTIQRTQQEDSAVYLCASSLAGIVHEQYFGPGTRLTVT.

The chain couples TRBV29-1 to TRBJ1-1, with D perhaps matching TRBD1 (6 bases). V gave up 6 bases and J gave up 10 bases, with 12 bases separating them. Germline lookup yields CDR1 SQVTM and CDR2 ANQGSEA. The CDR3 is made up of 10 amino acids. The CDR3 loop is CSVVGAGAFF. The CDR3 DNA sequence: TGCAGCGTAGTGGGGGCGGGAGCTTTCTTT.

The chain combines TRBV18 with TRBJ1-1; no clear D gene. The CDR3 has 15 residues. Trimming removed 2 bases at V and 3 bases at J, with 13 bases between. CDR1 and CDR2 from the germline V gene are KGHSH and LQKENI. The CDR3 DNA reads as TGTGCCAGCTCACCAGGGCAGCTGTCTTACACTGAAGCTTTCTTT. This gives the protein CASSPGQLSYTEAFF. Full variable domain (missing parts from reference TRBV18 and TRBJ1-1): NAGVMQNPRHLVRRRGQEARLRCSPMKGHSHVYWYRQLPEEGLKFMVYLQKENIIDESGMPKERFSAEFPKEGPSILRIQQVVRGDSAAYFCASSPGQLSYTEAFFGQGTRLTVV.

The rearrangement links TRBV7-2 to TRBJ2-6, with 15 bases that match TRBD2. CDR3 length: 19 residues. The germline V gene has CDR1 SGHTA and CDR2 FQGNSA. The V and J ends lost 5 bases and 3 bases, in that order; junction bases with no gene match: 8. This CDR3 is CASSPGLAGGGDGANVLTF. The CDR3, as DNA: TGTGCCAGCAGCCCCGGACTAGCGGGGGGGGGTGATGGGGCCAACGTCCTGACTTTC.

This chain connects TRBV11-3 to TRBJ2-5; D is uncertain. Germline CDR1 reads SGHNT; CDR2 reads YENEEA. This CDR3 comprises 12 residues. V was clipped by 5 bases and J by 2 bases, with 6 bases between them. The CDR3 loop reads CASSNQQETQYF. The CDR3 DNA is TGTGCCAGCAGCAACCAACAAGAGACCCAGTACTTC. Full variable domain (outside the CDR3, taken from reference TRBV11-3 and TRBJ2-5): EAGVVQSPRYKIIEKKQPVAFWCNPISGHNTLYWYLQNLGQGPELLIRYENEEAVDDSQLPKDRFSAERLKGVDSTLKIQPAELGDSAVYLCASSNQQETQYFGPGTRLLVL.

The rearrangement joins TRBV7-9 to TRBJ1-4; D remains ambiguous. Germline CDR1 SEHNR, CDR2 FQNEAQ (reference sequence). The CDR3 sequence is 18 residues long. V gave up 2 bases and J gave up 3 bases, with 19 bases separating them. CDR3 DNA sequence: TGTGCCAGCAGCTTACCCCAGATTCACGACGCGCCTAATGAAAAACTGTTTTTT. Amino acid sequence: CASSLPQIHDAPNEKLFF. Full variable domain (rest looked up from reference TRBV7-9 and TRBJ1-4): DTGVSQNPRHKITKRGQNVTFRCDPISEHNRLYWYRQTLGQGPEFLTYFQNEAQLEKSRLLSDRFSAERPKGSFSTLEIQRTEQGDSAMYLCASSLPQIHDAPNEKLFFGSGTQLSVL.

The count of this clone is one. This sequence joins TRBV19 and TRBJ1-5; D remains ambiguous. This CDR3 region has 16 residues. Per germline, CDR1 LNHDA and CDR2 SQIVND (reference sequence). The V end was cut by 6 bases, the J end by 3 bases, with 18 bases between. CDR3 nucleotide sequence: TGTGCCAGTAGAAATTCGCCCCGCGGCCTCAATCAGCCCCAGCATTTT. It codes for CASRNSPRGLNQPQHF.

The V and J genes are TRBV6-1 and TRBJ1-4; unclear D gene. Trimming left V 6 bases short and J 7 bases short, with 15 bases between. The germline CDR1 and CDR2 sequences are MNHNS and SASEGT. CDR3 length: 14 amino acids. DNA for the CDR3: TGTGCCAGCAGGGCTTATAGTGACACTGAAAAACTGTTTTTT. As protein: CASRAYSDTEKLFF.

V gene TRBV6-5 combines with J gene TRBJ1-2; D is possibly TRBD1 (6 bases). Germline V gene data show CDR1 as MNHEY and CDR2 as SVGAGI. V was clipped by 3 bases and J by 7 bases, with 21 bases between them. This CDR3 contains 16 residues. CDR3 DNA sequence: TGTGCCAGCAGTTATGATCTGGGGGTGGGGGGCGGTGGCTACACCTTC. Amino acid sequence: CASSYDLGVGGGGYTF.

This rearrangement joins TRBV28 to TRBJ2-6; D is possibly TRBD2 (7 bases). The germline gives CDR1 MDHEN, CDR2 SYDVKM. This CDR3 has 16 amino acids. Trimming cost V 10 bases and J 2 bases, with 18 bases left between them. The CDR3 DNA reads as TGTGCCACCATAAGGGGGGGGCGGGCTGGGGCCAACGTCCTGACTTTC. Its protein is CATIRGGRAGANVLTF.

This chain joins TRBV2 and TRBJ1-1, with D possibly being TRBD1 (5 bases). The CDR3 is 11 residues long. Trimming left V 7 bases short and J 7 bases short, with 10 bases between. Germline V lookup: CDR1 SNHLY, CDR2 FYNNEI. CDR3: CASTGDREAFF. The DNA for the CDR3 is TGTGCCAGCACCGGGGACCGTGAAGCTTTCTTT.

The rearrangement uses TRBV15 and TRBJ2-5; TRBD2 matches 8 bases. V gave up 9 bases and J gave up 1 base; unmatched junction bases: 7. The CDR3 has 14 residues. Germline-derived CDR1 and CDR2 are LNHNV and YYDKDF (reference sequence). This CDR3 is CATALSGAQETQYF. CDR3 sequence (DNA): TGTGCCACGGCCCTTAGCGGGGCCCAAGAGACCCAGTACTTC.

The chain uses TRBV18 and TRBJ1-3; possibly TRBD1 for D (6 bases). V was shortened by 2 bases and J by 2 bases, with 13 bases between the two germline ends. Germline V gene lookup returns CDR1 KGHSH and CDR2 LQKENI. The CDR3 spans 16 residues. As DNA, the CDR3 is TGTGCCAGCTCACCATCTACAGGGTTAACTGGAAACACCATATATTTT. Translation gives CASSPSTGLTGNTIYF.

The chain carries TRBV7-2 and TRBJ2-5; TRBD2 aligns across 9 bases. This CDR3 has 16 amino acids. The V gene's germline CDR1 is SGHTA and CDR2 FQGNSA. V lost 1 base to trimming and J lost 5 bases; unmatched junction nucleotides: 8. The CDR3 sequence is CASSLDVRGGRETQYF. The CDR3 DNA reads TGTGCCAGCAGCTTAGATGTGCGGGGGGGCAGGGAGACCCAGTACTTC. The full variable domain, with the rest looked up from reference TRBV7-2 and TRBJ2-5, is GAGVSQSPSNKVTEKGKDVELRCDPISGHTALYWYRQSLGQGLEFLIYFQGNSAPDKSGLPSDRFSAERTGGSVSTLTIQRTQQEDSAVYLCASSLDVRGGRETQYFGPGTRLLVL.

V usage is TRBV5-1 and J usage is TRBJ2-4, with D tentatively TRBD2 (6 bases). This CDR3 region has 11 residues. The V gene lost 5 bases and the J gene lost 6 bases, with 6 bases spanning the gap. Per germline, CDR1 SGHRS and CDR2 YFSETQ. DNA of the CDR3: TGCGCCAGCAGGGGGGGAAACATTCAGTACTTC. Amino acids: CASRGGNIQYF.

This sequence joins TRBV4-1 and TRBJ1-2, with TRBD1 identical over 10 bases. This CDR3 contains 15 residues. Germline CDR1 is MGHRA and CDR2 is YSYEKL. J gave up 5 bases and V 4 bases, and 7 bases lay outside the gene matches. CDR3 DNA: TGCGCCAGCAGCCCCTCGGGACAGGGGATTTATGGCTACACCTTC. This sequence encodes CASSPSGQGIYGYTF.